These T cell receptor beta chains were read from a single sample in a study of blood T cell repertoires in COVID-19. Repertoires were generated with immunoSEQ multiplex PCR, while TCRdb's copy carries only in-frame clones and drops some. The sample has 270,000 or so clones, around 90% seen once. The sample taken for sequencing was PBMCs or T cells enriched from blood (not recorded which). These receptors all come from a woman in her thirties with acute COVID-19. CDR3s include the opening cysteine and the closing phenylalanine or tryptophan. The D gene is left open where the match is weak. The size entry is marked missing in some rows and otherwise reads once, few, many or a size class.

>TRBJ2-2|TRBV19|.|.
TGTGCCAGTAGTTCGATAGCGGACCCTGACACCGGGGAGCTGTTTTTT
CASSSIADPDTGELFF
>TRBJ2-1|TRBV9|TRBD1|.
TGTGCCAGCAGCAGAGGACAGGGGACAAACAATGAGCAGTTCTTC
CASSRGQGTNNEQFF
>TRBJ2-7|TRBV6-5|.|.
TGTGCCAGCAGGTATGGACAGAATCCTCCCTACGAGCAGTACTTC
CASRYGQNPPYEQYF
>TRBJ2-1|TRBV12-3/TRBV12-4|.|.
TGTGCCAGCAGCTTCACTATGTACAATGAGCAGTTCTTC
CASSFTMYNEQFF
>TRBJ2-3|TRBV7-9|TRBD2|.
TGTGCCAGCAGCTTAACCGGGACTAGCGGTTCGCAGTATTTT
CASSLTGTSGSQYF
>TRBJ2-2|TRBV13|TRBD2|once
TGTGCCAGCAGACCCCGTAGCGGGAGTTTGTACACCGGGGAGCTGTTTTTT
CASRPRSGSLYTGELFF
>TRBJ1-1|TRBV28|.|.
TGTGCCAGCAGTTTGCAGGGAGGGAACACTGAAGCTTTCTTT
CASSLQGGNTEAFF
>TRBJ2-2|TRBV7-3|.|.
TGTGCCAGCAGCCTGTCGGTCACAGGGTACGGCACCGGGGAGCTGTTTTTT
CASSLSVTGYGTGELFF
>TRBJ2-3|TRBV25-1|TRBD2|.
TGTGCCAGCAGTGACCTAGCGGGGGACACAGATACGCAGTATTTT
CASSDLAGDTDTQYF
>TRBJ2-2|TRBV9|.|.
TGTGCCAGCAGCGCCTCCGGGGGGAACACCGGGGAGCTGTTTTTT
CASSASGGNTGELFF
>TRBJ2-7|TRBV7-9|TRBD2|.
TGTGCCAGCAGCCCCTCGACTAGCGGGCTTGTCTACGAGCAGTACTTC
CASSPSTSGLVYEQYF
>TRBJ1-5|TRBV4-1|TRBD1|.
TGCGCCAGCAGCCAAGAGCCCCAGGGGGCGAATCAGCCCCAGCATTTT
CASSQEPQGANQPQHF
>TRBJ1-1|TRBV13|TRBD1|few
TGTGCCAGCCACATAGCAGGGGGTGTCCGTGGGAACACTGAAGCTTTCTTT
CASHIAGGVRGNTEAFF
>TRBJ2-1|TRBV24-1|TRBD2|.
TGTGCCACCAGTGATTTCGGCGGGAGGGGTCATAATGAGCAGTTCTTC
CATSDFGGRGHNEQFF
>TRBJ2-2|TRBV2|.|.
TGTGCCAGCAGTGCGGGGGGCCTTGGCCTGAACACCGGGGAGCTGTTTTTT
CASSAGGLGLNTGELFF
>TRBJ2-1|TRBV11-3|TRBD2|.
TGTGCCAGCAGCTTAGAGCCGGGACTAGCGGGGGGTGAGCAGTTCTTC
CASSLEPGLAGGEQFF
>TRBJ2-1|TRBV29-1|.|.
TGCAGCGTCCAAGGGGACTCCCCGCTACTTTCGGAGCAGTTCTTC
CSVQGDSPLLSEQFF
>TRBJ1-2|TRBV18|TRBD1|.
TGTGCCAGCTCACCGACGACAGGGGAGACCTATGGCTACACCTTC
CASSPTTGETYGYTF
>TRBJ2-7|TRBV27|TRBD1|.
TGTGCCAGCAGCCCGGGGACAGGGTGGGACGAGCAGTACTTC
CASSPGTGWDEQYF
>TRBJ2-7|TRBV9|TRBD1|.
TGTGCCAGCAGCGAGGGACAGGCAACTCATCTGGACTTC
CASSEGQATHLDF
>TRBJ1-1|TRBV2|.|.
TGTGCCAGCGGGGGCAGGGCGGACACTGAAGCTTTCTTT
CASGGRADTEAFF
>TRBJ2-1|TRBV24-1|TRBD2|.
TGTGCCACCAGTGATTGGGGGACTAGCGGGGATTTATACAATGAGCAGTTCTTC
CATSDWGTSGDLYNEQFF
>TRBJ1-5|TRBV19|TRBD1|few
TGTGCCACCATTGAGGGACAGGGGGCGGGTCAGCCCCAGCATTTT
CATIEGQGAGQPQHF
>TRBJ2-7|TRBV18|TRBD2|.
TGTGCCAGCTCACCCGAAGCGGGAGGGATCTACGAGCAGTACTTC
CASSPEAGGIYEQYF
>TRBJ2-1|TRBV29-1|.|.
TGCAGCGTTGTCATCGCTAGCCTGAACAATGAGCAGTTCTTC
CSVVIASLNNEQFF
>TRBJ2-7|TRBV18|TRBD1|.
TGTGCCAGCTCACCACCGAGGACAGGGGGCAATTACGAGCAGTACTTC
CASSPPRTGGNYEQYF
>TRBJ2-1|TRBV5-1|TRBD2|.
TGCGCCAGCAGCTTGGACCTCGGGCTAGCGGGGAGGGATGAGCAGTTCTTC
CASSLDLGLAGRDEQFF
>TRBJ1-1|TRBV7-9|TRBD1|few
TGTGCCAGCAGCTTAGGAGCAGGGGGCGGGAGCACTGAAGCTTTCTTT
CASSLGAGGGSTEAFF
>TRBJ1-2|TRBV28|TRBD1|.
TGTGCCAGCAGGCCGACAGGGGAGGATGGCGGCTACACCTTC
CASRPTGEDGGYTF
>TRBJ2-7|TRBV28|.|.
TGTGCCAGCACCCCTGGGACTTCCGAGCAGTACTTC
CASTPGTSEQYF
>TRBJ2-5|TRBV4-1|TRBD2|.
TGCGCCAGCAGCCCCCCGACTAGCGGGAGCGGTGAGACCCAGTACTTC
CASSPPTSGSGETQYF
>TRBJ2-1|TRBV6-5|TRBD1|.
TGTGCCAGCAGTTCGGACAGGGTAGGCAGCAATGAGCAGTTCTTC
CASSSDRVGSNEQFF
>TRBJ2-2|TRBV18|.|once
TGTGCCAGCTCACCACTGGAAAGCGCCCGAGGCACCGGGGAGCTGTTTTTT
CASSPLESARGTGELFF
>TRBJ2-7|TRBV28|TRBD2|once
TGTGCCAGCAGTTCGACTAGCGGGAGCACCTACGAGCAGTACTTC
CASSSTSGSTYEQYF
>TRBJ2-5|TRBV30|.|.
TGTGCCTGGAGTGTATCCGGGAGAGGAGAGACCCAGTACTTC
CAWSVSGRGETQYF
>TRBJ2-2|TRBV5-4|TRBD1|.
TGTGCCAGCAGCACCGCCGGGACAGGGGGTTCCGGGGAGCTGTTTTTT
CASSTAGTGGSGELFF
>TRBJ2-7|TRBV10-2|TRBD1|.
TGCGCCAGCAGTACCGGACAGGGTATGGGGGACGAGCAGTACTTC
CASSTGQGMGDEQYF
>TRBJ2-2|TRBV5-1|.|.
TGCGCCAGCAGCCGACTAGGCAACACCGGGGAGCTGTTTTTT
CASSRLGNTGELFF
>TRBJ2-1|TRBV4-3|.|.
TGCGCCAGCAGCCAAGGCTCGGGGAATGAGCAGTTCTTC
CASSQGSGNEQFF
>TRBJ1-2|TRBV3-1/TRBV3-2|TRBD1|.
TGTGCCAGCAGGGACGACAGGGTGGGGTATGGCTACACCTTC
CASRDDRVGYGYTF
>TRBJ2-7|TRBV19|.|.
TGTGCCAGTAGTCCCCAGGGCTACGAGCAGTACTTC
CASSPQGYEQYF
>TRBJ2-7|TRBV5-1|TRBD2|.
TGCGCCACCAGTTCCAGTGGGGAGGGCCAGTACGAGCAGTACTTC
CATSSSGEGQYEQYF
>TRBJ2-7|TRBV28|TRBD2|once
TGTGCCAGCAGTTCCGGGACTAGCGGCCCCTACGAGCAGTACTTC
CASSSGTSGPYEQYF
>TRBJ2-3|TRBV7-3|.|.
TGTGCCAGCAGCTTAATTCGGGGTAGCACAGATACGCAGTATTTT
CASSLIRGSTDTQYF
>TRBJ2-6|TRBV19|TRBD1|.
TGTGCCAGTACCATACCCGACAGGGTTAGCTCTGGGGCCAACGTCCTGACTTTC
CASTIPDRVSSGANVLTF
>TRBJ2-1|TRBV29-1|TRBD2|.
TGCAGCGTTGTGGGACTAGATGGGGACAATGAGCAGTTCTTC
CSVVGLDGDNEQFF
>TRBJ2-1|TRBV18|TRBD2|.
TGTGCCAGCTCACTTCGGCTAGCGGAGAACAATGAGCAGTTCTTC
CASSLRLAENNEQFF
>TRBJ2-1|TRBV25-1|TRBD2|.
TGTGCCAGCAGTGAAACGGGACTAGCGGGAGGAACCAATGAGCAGTTCTTC
CASSETGLAGGTNEQFF